This is a list of T cell receptor beta chains from one sample in a study of blood T cell repertoires in COVID-19. Method: immunoSEQ multiplex PCR; TCRdb's copy keeps in-frame clones and lacks some. Seen here are about 270,000 clones, 85% to 90% observed once, and the top ten hold approximately 2.5%. The sequencing input was PBMCs or T cells enriched from blood (not recorded which). The receptors were gathered from a young woman who had recovered from COVID-19. Both conserved end residues are part of each CDR3. Fields, in order: CDR3 protein, CDR3 DNA, V gene, clone size, CDR3 length, J gene, D gene. D genes are given only for firm matches. Clone size, where shown, is once, few, many, or a class for clones that have expanded.

CDR3: CASSLLAGTTYNEQFF
DNA: TGCGCCAGCAGCTTGTTAGCGGGTACTACCTACAATGAGCAGTTCTTC
V: TRBV5-1
size: .
length: 16
J: TRBJ2-1
D: TRBD2

CDR3: CASSVLGDDYGYTF
DNA: TGTGCCAGTAGTGTCTTGGGAGACGACTATGGCTACACCTTC
V: TRBV19
size: .
length: 14
J: TRBJ1-2
D: .

CDR3: CASSQVAGADTQYF
DNA: TGCGCCAGCAGCCAAGTAGCGGGGGCAGATACGCAGTATTTT
V: TRBV4-1
size: once
length: 14
J: TRBJ2-3
D: TRBD2

CDR3: CASSAGTVSYEQYF
DNA: TGTGCCAGCAGCGCGGGGACAGTATCCTACGAGCAGTACTTC
V: TRBV9
size: few
length: 14
J: TRBJ2-7
D: TRBD1

CDR3: CASSYSSGYNSPLHF
DNA: TGTGCCAGCAGTTACTCGTCAGGGTATAATTCACCCCTCCACTTT
V: TRBV6-5
size: .
length: 15
J: TRBJ1-6
D: .

CDR3: CASGGTRTGVREGYTF
DNA: TGTGCCAGTGGGGGAACGAGGACAGGGGTTCGTGAGGGCTACACCTTC
V: TRBV2
size: .
length: 16
J: TRBJ1-2
D: TRBD1

CDR3: CAWSATGTRNTEAFF
DNA: TGTGCCTGGAGTGCCACCGGGACAAGGAACACTGAAGCTTTCTTT
V: TRBV30
size: .
length: 15
J: TRBJ1-1
D: .

CDR3: CASGEDRVYNEQFF
DNA: TGTGCCAGCGGGGAGGACAGGGTTTACAATGAGCAGTTCTTC
V: TRBV6-5
size: .
length: 14
J: TRBJ2-1
D: TRBD1

CDR3: CASSQEGQIYGYTF
DNA: TGCGCCAGCAGCCAGGAGGGACAGATATATGGCTACACCTTC
V: TRBV4-1
size: .
length: 14
J: TRBJ1-2
D: TRBD1

CDR3: CASSQNGGAFEQFF
DNA: TGTGCCAGCAGCCAAAACGGGGGGGCCTTTGAGCAGTTCTTC
V: TRBV3-1/TRBV3-2
size: .
length: 14
J: TRBJ2-1
D: TRBD2

CDR3: CASSFDILYEQYF
DNA: TGTGCCAGTAGTTTCGACATTCTCTACGAGCAGTACTTC
V: TRBV19
size: .
length: 13
J: TRBJ2-7
D: .